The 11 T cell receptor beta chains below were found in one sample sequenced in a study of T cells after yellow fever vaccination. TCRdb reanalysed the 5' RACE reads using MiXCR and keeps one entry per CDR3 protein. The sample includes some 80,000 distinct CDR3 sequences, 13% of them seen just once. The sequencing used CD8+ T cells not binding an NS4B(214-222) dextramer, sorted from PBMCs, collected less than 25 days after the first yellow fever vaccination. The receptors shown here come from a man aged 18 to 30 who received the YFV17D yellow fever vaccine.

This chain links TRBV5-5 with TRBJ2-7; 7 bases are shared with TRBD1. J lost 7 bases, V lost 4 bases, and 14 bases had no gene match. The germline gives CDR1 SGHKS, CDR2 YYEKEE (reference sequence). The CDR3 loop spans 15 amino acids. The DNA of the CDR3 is TGTGCCAGCAGCGACCGGGACAGCCAGGAGGAGGAGCAGTACTTC. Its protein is CASSDRDSQEEEQYF.

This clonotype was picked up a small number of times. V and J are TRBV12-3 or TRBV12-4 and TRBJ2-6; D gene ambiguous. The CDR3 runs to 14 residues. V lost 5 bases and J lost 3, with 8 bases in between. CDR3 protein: CASSPRYGANVLTF. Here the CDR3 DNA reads TGTGCCAGCAGTCCTAGGTATGGGGCCAACGTCCTGACTTTC.

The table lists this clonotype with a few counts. CDR3: CASSTGTQNTGELFF. CDR3 DNA sequence: TGTGCCAGTAGCACCGGGACACAGAACACCGGGGAGCTGTTTTTT. The chain couples TRBV19 to TRBJ2-2; TRBD1 is a possible D gene (6 bases). Per germline, CDR1 LNHDA and CDR2 SQIVND (reference sequence). Trimming cost V 6 bases and J 1 base, with 12 bases left between them. The CDR3 runs to 15 residues.

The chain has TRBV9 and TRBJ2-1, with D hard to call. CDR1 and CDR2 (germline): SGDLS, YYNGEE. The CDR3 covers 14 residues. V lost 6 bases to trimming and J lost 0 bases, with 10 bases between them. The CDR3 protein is CASKETSSYNEQFF. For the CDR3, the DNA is TGTGCCAGCAAAGAAACAAGCTCCTACAATGAGCAGTTCTTC. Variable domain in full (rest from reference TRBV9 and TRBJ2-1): DSGVTQTPKHLITATGQRVTLRCSPRSGDLSVYWYQQSLDQGLQFLIQYYNGEERAKGNILERFSAQQFPDLHSELNLSSLELGDSALYFCASKETSSYNEQFFGPGTRLTVL.

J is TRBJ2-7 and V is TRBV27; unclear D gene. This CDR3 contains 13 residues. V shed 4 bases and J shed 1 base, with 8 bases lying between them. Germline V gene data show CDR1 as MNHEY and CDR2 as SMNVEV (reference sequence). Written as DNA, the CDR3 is TGTGCCAGCAGTTGGACGGATTCCTACGAGCAGTACTTC. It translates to CASSWTDSYEQYF.

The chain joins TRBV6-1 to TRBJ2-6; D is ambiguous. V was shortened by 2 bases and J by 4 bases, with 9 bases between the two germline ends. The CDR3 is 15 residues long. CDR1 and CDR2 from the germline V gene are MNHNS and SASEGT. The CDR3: CASSERPLGANVLTF. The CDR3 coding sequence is TGTGCCAGCAGTGAAAGGCCTCTAGGGGCCAACGTCCTGACTTTC.

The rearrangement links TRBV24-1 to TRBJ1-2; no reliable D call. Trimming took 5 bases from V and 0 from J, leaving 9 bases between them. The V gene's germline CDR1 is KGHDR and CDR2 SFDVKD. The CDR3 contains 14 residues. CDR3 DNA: TGTGCCACCAGTGTCGTGGGGTCTAACTATGGCTACACCTTC. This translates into CATSVVGSNYGYTF.

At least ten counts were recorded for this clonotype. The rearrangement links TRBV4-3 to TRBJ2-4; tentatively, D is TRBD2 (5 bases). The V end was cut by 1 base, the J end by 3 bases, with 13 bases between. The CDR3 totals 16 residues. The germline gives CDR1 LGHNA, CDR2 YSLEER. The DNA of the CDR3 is TGCGCCAGCAGCCAAGCCCCGGGGTACGTCAAAAACATTCAGTACTTC. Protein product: CASSQAPGYVKNIQYF.

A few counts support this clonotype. The CDR3 DNA follows: TGTGCCAGCTCACCATTGGTGTGGGGGGCCTACAATGAGCAGTTCTTC. This codes for CASSPLVWGAYNEQFF. The rearrangement links TRBV18 to TRBJ2-1; D is possibly TRBD2 (6 bases). Germline CDR1 reads KGHSH; CDR2 reads LQKENI. Trimming left V 2 bases short and J 2 bases short, with 13 bases between. The CDR3 spans 16 residues.

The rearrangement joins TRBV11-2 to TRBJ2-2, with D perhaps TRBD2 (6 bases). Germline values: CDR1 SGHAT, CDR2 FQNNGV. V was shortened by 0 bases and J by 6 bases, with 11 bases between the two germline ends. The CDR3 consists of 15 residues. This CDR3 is CASSLEGGTAGELFF. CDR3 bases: TGTGCCAGCAGCTTAGAGGGGGGAACGGCCGGGGAGCTGTTTTTT.

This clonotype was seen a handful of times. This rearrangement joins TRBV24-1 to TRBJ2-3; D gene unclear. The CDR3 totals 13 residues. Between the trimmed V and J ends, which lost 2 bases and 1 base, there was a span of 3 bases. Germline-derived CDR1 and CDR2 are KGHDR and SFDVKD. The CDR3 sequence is CATSDYGTDTQYF. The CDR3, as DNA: TGTGCCACCAGTGATTACGGCACAGATACGCAGTATTTT.